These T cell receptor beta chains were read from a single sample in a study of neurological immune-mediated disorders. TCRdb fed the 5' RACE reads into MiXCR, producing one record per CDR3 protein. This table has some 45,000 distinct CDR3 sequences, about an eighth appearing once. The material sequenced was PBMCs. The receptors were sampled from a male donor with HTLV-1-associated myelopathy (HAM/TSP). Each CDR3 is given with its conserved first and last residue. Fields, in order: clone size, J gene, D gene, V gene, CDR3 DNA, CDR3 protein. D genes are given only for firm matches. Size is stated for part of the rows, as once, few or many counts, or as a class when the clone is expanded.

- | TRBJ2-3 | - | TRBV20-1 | TGCAGTGCTCCCCCACCGACAGGACTCACAGATACGCAGTATTTT | CSAPPPTGLTDTQYF
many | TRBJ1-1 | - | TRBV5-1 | TGCGCCAGCAGCTCCGAACCGACAGTCCGGACCGAAGCTTTCTTT | CASSSEPTVRTEAFF
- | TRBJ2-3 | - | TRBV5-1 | TGCGCCAGCAGCTTGGATTACGGGGGCGCATCAGATACGCAGTATTTT | CASSLDYGGASDTQYF
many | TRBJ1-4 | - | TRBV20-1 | TGCAGTGCTAGTTCGGTGGACGGCGGAACTAATGAAAAACTGTTTTTT | CSASSVDGGTNEKLFF
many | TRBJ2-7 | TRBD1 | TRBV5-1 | TGCGCCAGCAGTTTGATATCCGGACAGGGTAACTCCTACGAGCAGTACTTC | CASSLISGQGNSYEQYF
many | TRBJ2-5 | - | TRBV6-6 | TGTGCCACCATACGCAACCTCCAAGAGACCCAGTACTTC | CATIRNLQETQYF
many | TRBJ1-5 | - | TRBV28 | TGTGCCAGCACCCCCCAGGGCAGGGCAAAACAGCCCCAGCATTTT | CASTPQGRAKQPQHF
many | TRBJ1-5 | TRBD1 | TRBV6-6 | TGTGCCAGCAGGGACAGGGGGCTTCAGCCCCAGCATTTT | CASRDRGLQPQHF
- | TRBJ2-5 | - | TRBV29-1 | TGCAGCGTTGAAGGGGGGCCGGTAGAGACCCAGTACTTC | CSVEGGPVETQYF
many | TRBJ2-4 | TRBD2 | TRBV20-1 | TGCAGTGCAGGACTAGCGGGGGGGCCGGCCATTCAGTACTTC | CSAGLAGGPAIQYF
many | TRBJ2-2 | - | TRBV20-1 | TGCAGTGCTTCCACCCAAGATGGGACAACGAACACCGGGGAGCTGTTTTTT | CSASTQDGTTNTGELFF
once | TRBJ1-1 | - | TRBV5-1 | TGCGCCAGCAGAGGATACCTACCGGGTGAGACTGAAGCTTTCTTT | CASRGYLPGETEAFF
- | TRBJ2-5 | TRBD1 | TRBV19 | TGTGCCAGTAACCCCGGGACAGGGGGGGAGACCCAGTACTTC | CASNPGTGGETQYF
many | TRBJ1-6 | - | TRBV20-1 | TGCAGTGCTAGCGTGACAGGCTCAAATCCACCCCTCCACTTT | CSASVTGSNPPLHF
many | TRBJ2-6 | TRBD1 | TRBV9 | TGTGCCAGCAGCGCAGGGACAGGGGGCTTCTCTGGGGCCAACGTCCTGACTTTC | CASSAGTGGFSGANVLTF
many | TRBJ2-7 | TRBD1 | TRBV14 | TGTGCCAGCAGCCAAGAGGGACAGGGGGCGCGGGAGCAGTACTTC | CASSQEGQGAREQYF
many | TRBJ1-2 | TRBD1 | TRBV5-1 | TGCGCCAGCAGCGAACAGGGGGTTCCTAACTATGGCTACACCTTC | CASSEQGVPNYGYTF
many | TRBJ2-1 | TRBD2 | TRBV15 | TGTGCCACCAGCAGAGATGGTCTAGCGGGGGTCAATGAGCAGTTCTTC | CATSRDGLAGVNEQFF